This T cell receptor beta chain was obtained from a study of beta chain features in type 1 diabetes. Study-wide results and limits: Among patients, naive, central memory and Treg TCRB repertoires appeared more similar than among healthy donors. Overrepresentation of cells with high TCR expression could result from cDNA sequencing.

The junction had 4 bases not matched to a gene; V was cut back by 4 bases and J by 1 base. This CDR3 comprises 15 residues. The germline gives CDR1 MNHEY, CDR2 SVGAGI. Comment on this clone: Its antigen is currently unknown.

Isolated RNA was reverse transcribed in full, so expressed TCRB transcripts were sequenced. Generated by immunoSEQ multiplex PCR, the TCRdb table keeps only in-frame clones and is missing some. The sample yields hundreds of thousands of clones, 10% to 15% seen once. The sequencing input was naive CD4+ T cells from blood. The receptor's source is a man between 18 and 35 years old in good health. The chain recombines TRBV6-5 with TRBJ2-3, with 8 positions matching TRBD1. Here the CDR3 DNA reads TGTGCCAGCAGTTCTCAGGGGGCAGGCACAGATACGCAGTATTTT. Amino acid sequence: CASSSQGAGTDTQYF.